A selection of T cell receptor beta chains follows, all from one sample in a study of response to subunit inactivated influenza vaccine. TCRdb used MiXCR to reprocess the RT-PCR reads, holding one entry per CDR3 protein. The table lists about 780,000 distinct CDR3 sequences, around 20% of them singletons. The sequencing here drew on PBMCs from blood, taken 4 to 6 days after vaccination. These receptors were collected from a man aged 50 or older who received an inactivated influenza vaccine. CDR3s include the opening cysteine and the closing phenylalanine or tryptophan. The order of the fields is clone size, V gene, J gene, D gene, CDR3 protein, CDR3 DNA. D genes are given only for firm matches. A clone size is listed for some rows: how often the clone was seen (once, few, many), or a class if it is expanded.

NA	TRBV20-1	TRBJ2-1	TRBD2	CRVAGSSYNEQFF	TGCAGAGTAGCGGGGAGCTCCTACAATGAGCAGTTCTTC
NA	TRBV20-1	TRBJ2-7	NA	CSAQRAGPEQYF	TGCAGTGCCCAGAGGGCAGGACCCGAGCAGTACTTC
few	TRBV5-1	TRBJ1-2	TRBD1	CASSFGDRSYGYTF	TGCGCCAGCAGCTTCGGGGACAGGAGCTATGGCTACACCTTC
few	TRBV4-1	TRBJ1-4	NA	CASSQAYVGGDEKLFF	TGCGCCAGCAGCCAAGCATACGTCGGTGGGGATGAAAAACTGTTTTTT
NA	TRBV29-1	TRBJ1-1	NA	CSVRSSQTFF	TGCAGCGTTAGGTCCAGTCAGACTTTCTTT
NA	TRBV10-3	TRBJ1-2	NA	CAISAGRGDSGYTF	TGTGCCATCAGTGCTGGCCGAGGGGACTCTGGCTACACCTTC
NA	TRBV7-6	TRBJ2-7	TRBD2	CASSTGTSGGLQYF	TGTGCCAGCAGTACCGGGACTAGCGGAGGCTTACAGTACTTC
NA	TRBV9	TRBJ1-1	NA	CASSPHLGYTEAFF	TGTGCCAGCAGCCCCCACCTCGGGTACACTGAAGCTTTCTTT
many	TRBV10-3	TRBJ2-2	NA	CAIPGGRGGELFF	TGTGCCATCCCGGGCGGTAGAGGCGGGGAGCTGTTTTTT
many	TRBV5-1	TRBJ2-1	NA	CASSLDQGFNHYNEQFF	TGCGCCAGCAGCTTGGACCAGGGGTTCAATCATTACAATGAGCAGTTCTTC
few	TRBV9	TRBJ2-2	TRBD2	CASSVTSEPGDTGELFF	TGTGCCAGCAGCGTCACTAGCGAGCCCGGGGACACCGGGGAGCTGTTTTTT
many	TRBV28	TRBJ2-5	NA	CASSLKLRRGGSQTQYF	TGTGCCAGCAGTTTAAAGCTTCGCAGAGGAGGGTCGCAGACCCAGTACTTC
NA	TRBV11-2	TRBJ2-1	TRBD2	CASSLDPGLAGPKQFF	TGTGCCAGCAGCTTAGATCCGGGACTAGCGGGGCCTAAGCAGTTCTTC
few	TRBV11-1	TRBJ1-1	TRBD1	CASSPRSSSGTGLNTEAFF	TGTGCCAGCAGCCCCCGGTCCTCCTCCGGGACAGGTCTGAACACTGAAGCTTTCTTT
few	TRBV7-8	TRBJ2-7	NA	CASSLASGYTYEQYF	TGTGCCAGCAGCTTAGCTTCAGGGTACACCTACGAGCAGTACTTC
NA	TRBV20-1	TRBJ2-1	NA	CSARRRGEQFF	TGCAGTGCTAGAAGGCGGGGAGAGCAGTTCTTC
few	TRBV7-2	TRBJ2-1	TRBD2	CASSLVGGDYNEQFF	TGTGCCAGCAGCTTAGTCGGGGGGGACTACAATGAGCAGTTCTTC
many	TRBV10-3	TRBJ2-3	NA	CATMGAGIGTQYF	TGTGCCACGATGGGTGCGGGAATCGGTACGCAGTATTTT
few	TRBV7-2	TRBJ2-1	NA	CASSSGGIHNEQFF	TGTGCCAGCAGCTCTGGGGGGATTCACAATGAGCAGTTCTTC
few	TRBV7-9	TRBJ2-1	TRBD2	CASSGRASGRVNEQFF	TGTGCCAGCAGTGGCCGGGCTAGCGGGAGAGTTAATGAGCAGTTCTTC
few	TRBV4-3	TRBJ2-1	TRBD2	CASSHLRTSGGASYNEQFF	TGCGCCAGCAGCCATCTCCGGACTAGCGGGGGGGCGTCCTACAATGAGCAGTTCTTC
few	TRBV28	TRBJ2-1	TRBD2	CASSLSPGTSVYNEQFF	TGTGCCAGCAGTTTAAGCCCCGGGACTAGCGTATACAATGAGCAGTTCTTC
NA	TRBV4-3	TRBJ2-3	NA	CASSQDLGANTGTDTQYF	TGCGCCAGCAGCCAAGATTTAGGGGCGAATACAGGGACAGATACGCAGTATTTT
NA	TRBV15	TRBJ1-6	NA	CATSRGTGPGSSPLHF	TGTGCCACCAGCAGAGGGACGGGGCCAGGGAGTTCACCCCTCCACTTT
few	TRBV20-1	TRBJ2-7	TRBD1	CSARRGRTGRDEQYF	TGCAGTGCTAGACGGGGCCGGACAGGTAGGGACGAGCAGTACTTC
few	TRBV7-8	TRBJ1-2	NA	CASTVRGDVNGYTF	TGTGCCAGCACCGTCCGAGGAGATGTGAATGGCTACACCTTC
many	TRBV5-6	TRBJ2-2	NA	CASSLVGANTGELFF	TGTGCCAGCAGTTTAGTAGGAGCGAACACCGGGGAGCTGTTTTTT
few	TRBV20-1	TRBJ2-3	TRBD1	CSASKGGRTDTQYF	TGCAGTGCTAGTAAAGGGGGCCGGACAGATACGCAGTATTTT
NA	TRBV3-1	TRBJ2-1	TRBD1	CASSQAGDRSEQFF	TGTGCCAGCAGCCAAGCAGGGGACAGATCCGAGCAGTTCTTC
many	TRBV7-2	TRBJ2-1	TRBD1	CASSPGTGNNEQFF	TGTGCCAGCAGCCCCGGGACAGGGAACAATGAGCAGTTCTTC
few	TRBV13	TRBJ1-1	NA	CASNQGGTEAFF	TGTGCCAGCAATCAGGGAGGCACTGAAGCTTTCTTT
NA	TRBV20-1	TRBJ2-5	TRBD2	CSAREGEGFRGQETQYF	TGCAGTGCTAGAGAGGGGGAGGGGTTTAGGGGACAAGAGACCCAGTACTTC
NA	TRBV7-2	TRBJ2-3	NA	CASSTHRTATDTQYF	TGTGCCAGCAGCACCCATCGGACAGCCACAGATACGCAGTATTTT
NA	TRBV4-3	TRBJ2-3	NA	CASSQDGGTDTQYF	TGCGCCAGCAGCCAAGATGGGGGCACAGATACGCAGTATTTT
NA	TRBV20-1	TRBJ2-2	NA	CSARRGPHTGELFF	TGCAGTGCCCGCCGGGGGCCCCACACCGGGGAGCTGTTTTTT
NA	TRBV20-1	TRBJ2-1	NA	CSARDIAAPGNEQFF	TGCAGTGCTAGAGATATAGCGGCCCCCGGGAATGAGCAGTTCTTC
NA	TRBV9	TRBJ2-7	NA	CASSVGLEGLGQYF	TGTGCCAGCAGCGTAGGTCTGGAGGGCCTCGGGCAGTACTTC
NA	TRBV10-3	TRBJ2-1	TRBD2	CAISEWLAGEIINEQFF	TGTGCCATCAGTGAGTGGCTAGCGGGAGAGATTATCAATGAGCAGTTCTTC
NA	TRBV9	TRBJ2-7	NA	CASSPGGDSYEQYF	TGTGCCAGCAGCCCCGGTGGAGACTCCTACGAGCAGTACTTC
NA	TRBV20-1	TRBJ2-1	TRBD2	CSAPVARGERDNEQFF	TGCAGTGCTCCCGTGGCACGGGGGGAAAGGGACAATGAGCAGTTCTTC
many	TRBV12-3/TRBV12-4	TRBJ2-7	TRBD2	CASSPIAGLRGEQYF	TGTGCCAGCAGTCCAATAGCGGGACTCCGTGGGGAGCAGTACTTC
few	TRBV10-3	TRBJ2-3	NA	CAISETPRDTQYF	TGTGCCATCAGTGAGACCCCCCGGGATACGCAGTATTTT
NA	TRBV20-1	TRBJ2-1	NA	CSAISVLGNEQFF	TGCAGTGCTATTTCTGTACTTGGCAATGAGCAGTTCTTC
NA	TRBV7-8	TRBJ1-2	NA	CASSLYRSTYGYTF	TGTGCCAGCAGCTTATACAGGTCGACTTATGGCTACACCTTC
NA	TRBV4-1	TRBJ1-4	NA	CASSQVQGEKLFF	TGCGCCAGCAGCCAAGTTCAGGGAGAAAAACTGTTTTTT
many	TRBV5-5	TRBJ2-7	TRBD2	CASSPRGLAGEEQYF	TGTGCCAGCAGCCCCCGAGGACTAGCGGGAGAAGAGCAGTACTTC
few	TRBV4-2	TRBJ2-2	NA	CASSQDNGGLNTGELFF	TGTGCCAGCAGCCAAGATAATGGGGGTTTGAACACCGGGGAGCTGTTTTTT
few	TRBV7-3	TRBJ2-2	TRBD1	CASSLTGGPTGELFF	TGTGCCAGCAGCTTGACAGGGGGACCGACCGGGGAGCTGTTTTTT
NA	TRBV15	TRBJ2-7	NA	CATSRDTGTLYASTVNEQYF	TGTGCCACCAGCAGAGATACGGGGACTCTCTACGCCAGCACTGTCAACGAGCAGTACTTC
NA	TRBV12-3/TRBV12-4	TRBJ2-7	TRBD2	CASSWGTSGGYEQYF	TGTGCCAGCAGCTGGGGGACTAGCGGGGGGTACGAGCAGTACTTC
NA	TRBV5-1	TRBJ1-6	NA	CASSLAFLGSPLHF	TGCGCCAGCAGCTTGGCTTTCCTGGGATCACCCCTCCACTTT
few	TRBV7-9	TRBJ2-5	NA	CASRKRDLSTQYF	TGTGCCAGCAGAAAAAGGGACCTTTCTACCCAGTACTTC
NA	TRBV12-3/TRBV12-4	TRBJ2-7	TRBD1	CASSLRGTVVEQYF	TGTGCCAGCAGTTTAAGGGGGACAGTCGTGGAGCAGTACTTC